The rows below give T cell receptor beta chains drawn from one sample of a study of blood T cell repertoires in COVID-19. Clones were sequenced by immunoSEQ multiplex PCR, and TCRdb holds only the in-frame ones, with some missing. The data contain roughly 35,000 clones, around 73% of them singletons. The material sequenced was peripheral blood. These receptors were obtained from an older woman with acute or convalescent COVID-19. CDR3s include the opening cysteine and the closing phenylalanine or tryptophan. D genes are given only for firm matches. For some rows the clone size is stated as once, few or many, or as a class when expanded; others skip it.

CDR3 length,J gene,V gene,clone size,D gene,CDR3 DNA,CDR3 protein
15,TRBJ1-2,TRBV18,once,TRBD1,TGTGCCAGCTCCAGGGCCTTGCAGGGGGCGTATGGCTACACCTTC,CASSRALQGAYGYTF
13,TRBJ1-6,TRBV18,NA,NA,TGTGCCAGCTCCCCGGAGGGCGGTTCACCCCTCCACTTT,CASSPEGGSPLHF
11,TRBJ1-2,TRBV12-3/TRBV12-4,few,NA,TGTGCCAGCAGGACCACTAGTGGCTACACCTTC,CASRTTSGYTF
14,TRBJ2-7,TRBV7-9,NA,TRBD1,TGTGCCAGCAGCTACGAGGACAGGGGGGACGAGCAGTACTTC,CASSYEDRGDEQYF
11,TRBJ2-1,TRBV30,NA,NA,TGTGCCTGGAGTGTTGGCAGGGTGATGTTCTTC,CAWSVGRVMFF
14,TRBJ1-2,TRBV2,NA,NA,TGTGCCAGCAGTGAAGACACAGGGTACTATGGCTACACCTTC,CASSEDTGYYGYTF
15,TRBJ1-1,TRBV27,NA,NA,TGTGCCAGCAGTTTACGAGCCCGTTCGAACACTGAAGCTTTCTTT,CASSLRARSNTEAFF
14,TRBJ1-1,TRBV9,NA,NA,TGTGCCAGCAGCGCGGGACACCTGAACACTGAAGCTTTCTTT,CASSAGHLNTEAFF
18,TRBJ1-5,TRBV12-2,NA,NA,TGTGCAAGTCGTCCTAGACGGCGAGATGCCTGGGGCAATCAGCCCCAGCATTTT,CASRPRRRDAWGNQPQHF
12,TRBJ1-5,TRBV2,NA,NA,TGTGCCAGCAGGGGGCCGACAAGGACCCAGCATTTT,CASRGPTRTQHF
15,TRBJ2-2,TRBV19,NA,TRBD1,TGTGCCAGTAGCCCTTTACAGGGGGCGACCGGGGAGCTGTTTTTT,CASSPLQGATGELFF
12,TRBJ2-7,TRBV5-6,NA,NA,TGTGCCAGCAGCACCGGGACCTACGAGCAGTACTTC,CASSTGTYEQYF
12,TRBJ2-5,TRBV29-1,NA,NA,TGCAGCGTTATAGGCAGGGTAGAGACCCAGTACTTC,CSVIGRVETQYF
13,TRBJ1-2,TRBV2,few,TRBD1,TGTGCCAGCAGAGATGACAGGGCGGATGGCTACACCTTC,CASRDDRADGYTF
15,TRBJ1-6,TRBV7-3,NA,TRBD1,TGTGCCAGCAGCTCGGGGGACAGGGGGTCGTCACCCCTCCACTTT,CASSSGDRGSSPLHF
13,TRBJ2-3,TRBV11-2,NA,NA,TGTGCCAGCAGCCAAACTGCTAGTAATACGCAGTATTTT,CASSQTASNTQYF
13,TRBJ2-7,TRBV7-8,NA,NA,TGTGCCAGCAGCTTGGCTACAGGGAACGAGCAGTACTTC,CASSLATGNEQYF
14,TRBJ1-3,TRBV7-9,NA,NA,TGTGCCAGCAGCTTAGGTTCATCTGGAAACACCATATATTTT,CASSLGSSGNTIYF
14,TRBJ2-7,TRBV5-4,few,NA,TGTGCCAGCAGCTCGCCGGAGGGGGCTTACGAGCAGTACTTC,CASSSPEGAYEQYF
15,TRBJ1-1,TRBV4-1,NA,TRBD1,TGCGCCAGCAGCCCCGCAGGACAGGGGGCGAGTGAAGCTTTCTTT,CASSPAGQGASEAFF
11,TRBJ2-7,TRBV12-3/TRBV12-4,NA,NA,TGTGCCAGCAGCACTACGGGCGAGCAGTACTTC,CASSTTGEQYF
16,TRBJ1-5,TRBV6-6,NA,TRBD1,TGTGCCAGCAGTCAAAAACAGGGGGCAGGCAATCAGCCCCAGCATTTT,CASSQKQGAGNQPQHF
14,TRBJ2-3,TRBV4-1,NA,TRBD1,TGCGCCAGCAGCGGGGACAGATCCACAGATACGCAGTATTTT,CASSGDRSTDTQYF
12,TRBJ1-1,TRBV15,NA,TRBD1,TGTGCCACCAGCACAGGGGGCAAGGAAGCTTTCTTT,CATSTGGKEAFF
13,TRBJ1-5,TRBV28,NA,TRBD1,TGTGCCAGCTCGACAGGGGTCAATCAGCCCCAGCATTTT,CASSTGVNQPQHF
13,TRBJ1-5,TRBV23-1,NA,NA,TGCGCCAGCAGCAAACTAGACGGCAAGCCCCAGCATTTT,CASSKLDGKPQHF
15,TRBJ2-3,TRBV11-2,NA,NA,TGTGCCAGCACCCATAGACAGGGAGGAGAAGATACGCAGTATTTT,CASTHRQGGEDTQYF
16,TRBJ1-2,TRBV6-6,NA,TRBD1,TGTGCCAGCAGCCAAGGGGGACAGGGAAAAGACTATGGCTACACCTTC,CASSQGGQGKDYGYTF
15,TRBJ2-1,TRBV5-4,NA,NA,TGTGCCAGCAGCTTGCGGGGTCCTACCTACAATGAGCAGTTCTTC,CASSLRGPTYNEQFF
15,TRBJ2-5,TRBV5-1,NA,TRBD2,TGCGCCAGCAGCTTGACGGGGGGGCCTGGAGAGACCCAGTACTTC,CASSLTGGPGETQYF
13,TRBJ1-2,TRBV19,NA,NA,TGTGCCAGTAGTATAGCAGGCAACTATGGCTACACCTTC,CASSIAGNYGYTF
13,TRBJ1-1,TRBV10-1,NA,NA,TGCGCCAGCAGAAGAGAGAGTGACACTGAAGCTTTCTTT,CASRRESDTEAFF
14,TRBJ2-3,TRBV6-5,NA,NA,TGTGCCAGCAGGGAGCATCCTCAAAGAGATACGCAGTATTTT,CASREHPQRDTQYF
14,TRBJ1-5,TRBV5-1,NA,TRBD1,TGCGCCAGCAGCTTACAGGGGGAAAATCAGCCCCAGCATTTT,CASSLQGENQPQHF
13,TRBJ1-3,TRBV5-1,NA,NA,TGCGCCAGCAGCACGGGCTCTGGAAACACCATATATTTT,CASSTGSGNTIYF
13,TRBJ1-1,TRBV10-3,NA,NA,TGTGCCATCAGTGGCACCGGGAACACTGAAGCTTTCTTT,CAISGTGNTEAFF
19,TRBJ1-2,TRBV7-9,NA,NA,TGTGCCAGCAGCTTAGACGGGGAAGGGCAGTACCGAGCTAACTATGGCTACACCTTC,CASSLDGEGQYRANYGYTF
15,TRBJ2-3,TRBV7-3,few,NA,TGTGCCAGCAGCCCGGCGGGGTTGGGCACAGATACGCAGTATTTT,CASSPAGLGTDTQYF
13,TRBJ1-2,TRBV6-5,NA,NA,TGTGCCAGCAGTATAGACGGGTCCGGTGGCTACACCTTC,CASSIDGSGGYTF
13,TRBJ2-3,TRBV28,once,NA,TGTGCCAGCAGTTTACTAGCATGGGATACGCAGTATTTT,CASSLLAWDTQYF
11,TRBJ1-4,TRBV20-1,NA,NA,TGCAGTGCTACCAGACAGGAAAAACTGTTTTTT,CSATRQEKLFF
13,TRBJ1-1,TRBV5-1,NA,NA,TGCGCCAGCAGCTTGGCTTCGGGCACTGAAGCTTTCTTT,CASSLASGTEAFF